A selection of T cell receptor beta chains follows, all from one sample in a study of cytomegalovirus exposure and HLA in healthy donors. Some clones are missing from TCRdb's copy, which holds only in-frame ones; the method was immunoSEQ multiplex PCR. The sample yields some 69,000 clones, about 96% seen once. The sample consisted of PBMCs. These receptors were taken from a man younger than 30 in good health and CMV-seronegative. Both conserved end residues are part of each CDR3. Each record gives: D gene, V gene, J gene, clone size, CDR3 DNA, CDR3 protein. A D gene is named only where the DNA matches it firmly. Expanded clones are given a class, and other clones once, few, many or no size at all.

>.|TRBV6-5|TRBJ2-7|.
TGTGCCAGCAGTTACCGGCAGGGCTACGAGCAGTACTTC
CASSYRQGYEQYF
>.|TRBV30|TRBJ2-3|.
TGTGCCTGGAGGAGTAGCGGAACATGGTCAACGCAGTATTTT
CAWRSSGTWSTQYF
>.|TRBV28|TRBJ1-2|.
TGTGCCAGCAGACAGGGTCGGGGGGCCTTGGTTGGCTACACCTTC
CASRQGRGALVGYTF
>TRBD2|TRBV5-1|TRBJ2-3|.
TGCGCCAGCAGCCTCCCGAGCGGGAGTGGGGCGGATACGCAGTATTTT
CASSLPSGSGADTQYF
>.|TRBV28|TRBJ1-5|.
TGTGCCACCACTATCAGGGTAGGAAGCAATCAGCCCCAGCATTTT
CATTIRVGSNQPQHF
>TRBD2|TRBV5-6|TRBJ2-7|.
TGTGCCAGCAGCTTGGGACTAGCGGGAGAGCACGAGCAGTACTTC
CASSLGLAGEHEQYF
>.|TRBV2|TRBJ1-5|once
TGTGCCAGCAGTGATAATCCCGCTATTCAGCCCCAGCATTTT
CASSDNPAIQPQHF
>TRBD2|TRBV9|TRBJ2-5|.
TGTGCCAGCAGCCCAGTAGGGGGACTAGGAGAGACCCAGTACTTC
CASSPVGGLGETQYF
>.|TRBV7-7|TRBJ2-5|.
TGTGCTAGCAGCTTAGGGGCATCGGGACAAGAGACCCAGTACTTC
CASSLGASGQETQYF
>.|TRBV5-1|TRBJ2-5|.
TGCGCCAGCAGCTTGCTGGGGGCGAGAGAGACCCAGTACTTC
CASSLLGARETQYF
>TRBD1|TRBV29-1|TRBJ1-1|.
TGCAGCGTTGAAGCAACAGGGGGGTCCACTGAAGCTTTCTTT
CSVEATGGSTEAFF
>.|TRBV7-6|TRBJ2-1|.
TGTGCCAGCAGCCCTGGCGTGGCGGGGGCTAGCTCCTACAATGAGCAGTTCTTC
CASSPGVAGASSYNEQFF
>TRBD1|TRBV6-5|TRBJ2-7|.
TGTGCCAGCACTTTTCGGGACAGGGGGTACGAGCAGTACTTC
CASTFRDRGYEQYF
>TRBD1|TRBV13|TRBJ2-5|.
TGTGCCAGCAGCAAAGGGCCTTGGACAGGGGCGGTTGGGGAGACCCAGTACTTC
CASSKGPWTGAVGETQYF
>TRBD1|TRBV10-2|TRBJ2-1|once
TGCGCCAGCAGTGAGTCGGGACAGGGGTACAATGAGCAGTTCTTC
CASSESGQGYNEQFF
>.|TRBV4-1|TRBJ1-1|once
TGCGCCAGCAGCCAAGCAGGGGAGGAAGCTTTCTTT
CASSQAGEEAFF
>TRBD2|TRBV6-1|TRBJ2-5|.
TGTGCCAGCAGTGACACAGCGGGAGCATCAGAGACCCAGTACTTC
CASSDTAGASETQYF
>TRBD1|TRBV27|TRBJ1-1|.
TGTGCCAGCAGTTTGACGACAGGGACATACACTGAAGCTTTCTTT
CASSLTTGTYTEAFF
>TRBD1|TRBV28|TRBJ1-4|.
TGTGCCAGCAGTCGCCTGGACAGGGGTAATGAAAAACTGTTTTTT
CASSRLDRGNEKLFF
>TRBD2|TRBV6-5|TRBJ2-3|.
TGTGCCAGCAGTTACTCGGGACTAGCGGGTAGTACGCAGTATTTT
CASSYSGLAGSTQYF
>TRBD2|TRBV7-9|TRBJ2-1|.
TGTGCCAGCAGCTTAGCGCGGGAGAATGAGCAGTTCTTC
CASSLARENEQFF
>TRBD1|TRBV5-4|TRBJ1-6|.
TGTGCCAGCAGACTGGACAGGGGAAATTCACCCCTCCACTTT
CASRLDRGNSPLHF
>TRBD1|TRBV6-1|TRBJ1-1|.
TGTGCCAGCAGTGAATGGGGACAGATGAACACTGAAGCTTTCTTT
CASSEWGQMNTEAFF
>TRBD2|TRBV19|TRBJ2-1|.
TGTGCCAGTAGTATGGGGGGGAGTCCGTTATACAATGAGCAGTTCTTC
CASSMGGSPLYNEQFF
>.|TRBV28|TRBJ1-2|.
TGTGCCAGCAGCCCTCGCGGGGGGGTACAGGGCGGTGGCTACACCTTC
CASSPRGGVQGGGYTF
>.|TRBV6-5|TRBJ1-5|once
TGTGCCAGCAGTCGCCGGGGGGGGAGCAATCAGCCCCAGCATTTT
CASSRRGGSNQPQHF
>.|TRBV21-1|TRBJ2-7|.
TGTGCCAGCAGCAGGGGTCCCAGGGCCGACGAGCAGTACTTC
CASSRGPRADEQYF
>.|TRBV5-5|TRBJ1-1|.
TGTGCCAGCAGCCTACGGACAGCACTGAACACTGAAGCTTTCTTT
CASSLRTALNTEAFF
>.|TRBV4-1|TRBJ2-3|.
TGCGCCAGCAGGCCGACAGGAACAGATACGCAGTATTTT
CASRPTGTDTQYF
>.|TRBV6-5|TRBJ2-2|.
TGTGCCAGCCGTCGGGGAAATTCTCGGGAGCTGTTTTTT
CASRRGNSRELFF
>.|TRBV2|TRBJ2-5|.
TGTGCCAGCAGACAGGGCCAAGAGACCCAGTACTTC
CASRQGQETQYF
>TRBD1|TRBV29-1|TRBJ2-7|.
TGCAGCGTTGTATTAGGGGACAGGACTTACGAGCAGTACTTC
CSVVLGDRTYEQYF
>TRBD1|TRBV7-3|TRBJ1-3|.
TGTGCCAGCAGCTTAACGTATTCAGGGGGAGCCTTCTCTGGAAACACCATATATTTT
CASSLTYSGGAFSGNTIYF
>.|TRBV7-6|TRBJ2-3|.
TGTGCCAGCAGCATAGCGAGAGTGGCAGATACGCAGTATTTT
CASSIARVADTQYF
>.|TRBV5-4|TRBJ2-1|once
TGTGCCAGCAGCTCCTATTACAATGAGCAGTTCTTC
CASSSYYNEQFF
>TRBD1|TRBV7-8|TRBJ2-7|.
TGTGCCAGCAGCTTAGGGCAGGGGGTGAGCGAGCAGTACTTC
CASSLGQGVSEQYF
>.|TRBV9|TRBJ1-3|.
TGTGCCAGCAGTGCAGGGAATTCTGGAAACACCATATATTTT
CASSAGNSGNTIYF
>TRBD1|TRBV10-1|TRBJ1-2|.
TGCGCCAGCAGTCGGGACAGGGGAAATGGCTACACCTTC
CASSRDRGNGYTF
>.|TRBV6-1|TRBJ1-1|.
TGTGCCAGCAGTGATTCGAGGTTATTTCGTCAGAGTTACACTGAAGCTTTCTTT
CASSDSRLFRQSYTEAFF
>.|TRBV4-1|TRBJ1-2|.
TGCGCCAGCAGCCAGATAACAGGGTACTATGGCTACACCTTC
CASSQITGYYGYTF
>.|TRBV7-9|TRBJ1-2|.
TGTGCCAGCAGCCCGGAGCCCTCCTATGGCTACACCTTC
CASSPEPSYGYTF
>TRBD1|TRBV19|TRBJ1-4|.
TGTGCCAGTACCGAAATTGGACAGGTTGGGGCAACTAATGAAAAACTGTTTTTT
CASTEIGQVGATNEKLFF
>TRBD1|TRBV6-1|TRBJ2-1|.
TGTGCCACCGGAAACAGGGGGAACTATAATGAGCAGTTCTTC
CATGNRGNYNEQFF
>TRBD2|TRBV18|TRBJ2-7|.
TGTGCCAGCTCCCCTGGGGAGGGCGAGCAGTACTTC
CASSPGEGEQYF